This T cell receptor beta chain originates from a study of CD8 T cells in ankylosing spondylitis. Study outcomes and limitations: There was a TCR beta motif, made of 7 to 9 highly homologous variants, that appeared characteristic of ankylosing spondylitis blood. Matched ankylosing spondylitis synovial fluid reportedly showed significant enrichment of disease-linked clones.

The CDR3 spans 13 residues. The V and J ends lost 3 bases and 3 bases respectively, with 7 bases between them. Germline CDR1 is SGHTA and CDR2 is FQGTGA. Quantitative molecular-barcoded 5'-RACE generated the TCR beta libraries. TCRdb itself ran the 5' RACE reads through MiXCR, one entry per CDR3 protein. The sample has around 250,000 distinct CDR3 sequences, 9.5% to 12% seen once. As for this clonotype: Its target is unknown.

The TCR comes from a male donor with ankylosing spondylitis or in good health (not recorded which). The sample comprised blood, either unsorted or a sorted T cell fraction (not recorded which). This chain uses TRBV7-3 with TRBJ2-3; no clear D. CDR3 in DNA: TGTGCCAGCAGCTTCAGCAGAACAGATACGCAGTATTTT. Amino acid sequence: CASSFSRTDTQYF.